Listed below are T cell receptor beta chains from one sample, sequenced in a study of cytomegalovirus exposure and HLA in healthy donors. Clones were sequenced by immunoSEQ multiplex PCR, and TCRdb holds only the in-frame ones, with some missing. This sample yields 100,000 to 120,000 clones, of which 80% to 85% are seen a single time; around 3% belongs to the top ten. Sequenced: PBMCs. These TCRs come from a woman in her sixties or seventies in good health and CMV-seropositive. CDR3s include the opening cysteine and the closing phenylalanine or tryptophan. Fields, in order: CDR3 protein, CDR3 DNA, J gene, clone size, V gene, D gene. The D gene is left open where the match is weak. Clone size is shown for a subset of rows, as once, few, many or a class of expanded clone.

cdr3_aa: CASSVEGAPLHF; cdr3_nt: TGTGCCAGCAGCGTAGAGGGGGCACCCCTCCACTTT; j_call: TRBJ1-6; clone_size: once; v_call: TRBV9; d_call: -
cdr3_aa: CASSKAGDRKTQYF; cdr3_nt: TGTGCCAGCAGTAAAGCGGGAGATCGGAAGACCCAGTACTTC; j_call: TRBJ2-5; clone_size: -; v_call: TRBV6-1; d_call: TRBD2
cdr3_aa: CASSKTGRNEKLFF; cdr3_nt: TGCGCCAGCAGCAAGACAGGCCGTAATGAAAAACTGTTTTTT; j_call: TRBJ1-4; clone_size: few; v_call: TRBV4-1; d_call: -
cdr3_aa: CATSREVVRGSNQPQHF; cdr3_nt: TGTGCCACCAGCAGAGAGGTCGTAAGGGGGAGCAATCAGCCCCAGCATTTT; j_call: TRBJ1-5; clone_size: -; v_call: TRBV15; d_call: -
cdr3_aa: CASRLFLPIVYEQYF; cdr3_nt: TGTGCCAGCAGGCTTTTCCTCCCAATAGTCTACGAGCAGTACTTC; j_call: TRBJ2-7; clone_size: -; v_call: TRBV21-1; d_call: -
cdr3_aa: CASSPRTGENTEAFF; cdr3_nt: TGTGCCAGCTCACCTAGGACAGGAGAGAACACTGAAGCTTTCTTT; j_call: TRBJ1-1; clone_size: -; v_call: TRBV18; d_call: TRBD1
cdr3_aa: CASSETWGLETQYF; cdr3_nt: TGTGCCAGCAGCGAAACCTGGGGGCTAGAGACCCAGTACTTC; j_call: TRBJ2-5; clone_size: few; v_call: TRBV7-9; d_call: -
cdr3_aa: CASARGTGGAYEQYF; cdr3_nt: TGCGCCAGCGCCCGCGGGACAGGGGGTGCTTACGAGCAGTACTTC; j_call: TRBJ2-7; clone_size: -; v_call: TRBV5-1; d_call: TRBD1
cdr3_aa: CASSAGVNYGYTF; cdr3_nt: TGTGCCAGCAGTGCAGGGGTTAACTATGGCTACACCTTC; j_call: TRBJ1-2; clone_size: -; v_call: TRBV6-4; d_call: -
cdr3_aa: CASTNPVAGELFF; cdr3_nt: TGTGCCAGCACCAATCCAGTGGCCGGGGAGCTGTTTTTT; j_call: TRBJ2-2; clone_size: once; v_call: TRBV6-5; d_call: -
cdr3_aa: CASSVGAGTSMYEQYF; cdr3_nt: TGTGCCAGCAGCGTAGGGGCCGGGACTAGTATGTACGAGCAGTACTTC; j_call: TRBJ2-7; clone_size: -; v_call: TRBV9; d_call: TRBD2
cdr3_aa: CASTKRLGAVYEQYF; cdr3_nt: TGTGCCAGCACAAAGAGATTGGGGGCTGTCTACGAGCAGTACTTC; j_call: TRBJ2-7; clone_size: -; v_call: TRBV6-1; d_call: -
cdr3_aa: CASSLEGQGVNEQFF; cdr3_nt: TGTGCCAGCAGCTTAGAGGGACAGGGGGTCAATGAGCAGTTCTTC; j_call: TRBJ2-1; clone_size: -; v_call: TRBV11-1; d_call: TRBD1
cdr3_aa: CASSLDRQTQETQYF; cdr3_nt: TGTGCCAGCAGCTTAGACCGACAGACCCAAGAGACCCAGTACTTC; j_call: TRBJ2-5; clone_size: -; v_call: TRBV11-2; d_call: -
cdr3_aa: CASSGFGGTEAFF; cdr3_nt: TGTGCCAGCAGTGGGTTTGGAGGGACTGAAGCTTTCTTT; j_call: TRBJ1-1; clone_size: -; v_call: TRBV2; d_call: -
cdr3_aa: CASSLQQVAGVGEQYF; cdr3_nt: TGTGCCAGCAGCTTACAGCAGGTGGCAGGGGTGGGCGAGCAGTACTTC; j_call: TRBJ2-7; clone_size: -; v_call: TRBV13; d_call: -
cdr3_aa: CASSLDIQGEDYGYTF; cdr3_nt: TGTGCCAGCAGCTTAGATATACAGGGAGAGGACTATGGCTACACCTTC; j_call: TRBJ1-2; clone_size: few; v_call: TRBV7-6; d_call: -
cdr3_aa: CSAGPLGTQYF; cdr3_nt: TGCAGTGCTGGGCCACTAGGGACCCAGTACTTC; j_call: TRBJ2-5; clone_size: -; v_call: TRBV20-1; d_call: -
cdr3_aa: CASSLVGTSGRFF; cdr3_nt: TGTGCCAGCAGTTTGGTAGGGACTAGCGGGAGGTTCTTC; j_call: TRBJ2-1; clone_size: once; v_call: TRBV27; d_call: TRBD2
cdr3_aa: CSVEAVSGANVLTF; cdr3_nt: TGCAGCGTTGAAGCGGTCTCTGGGGCCAACGTCCTGACTTTC; j_call: TRBJ2-6; clone_size: -; v_call: TRBV29-1; d_call: -
cdr3_aa: CASTATSGDIQYF; cdr3_nt: TGTGCCAGCACCGCAACTAGCGGGGACATTCAGTACTTC; j_call: TRBJ2-4; clone_size: few; v_call: TRBV6-6; d_call: TRBD2
cdr3_aa: CASIFWQGNNEKLSF; cdr3_nt: TGTGCCAGCATTTTTTGGCAGGGGAATAATGAAAAACTGTCTTTT; j_call: TRBJ1-4; clone_size: -; v_call: TRBV6-1; d_call: -
cdr3_aa: CASSTGQGPQDNGYTF; cdr3_nt: TGCGCCAGCAGCACGGGACAGGGCCCACAAGACAATGGCTACACCTTC; j_call: TRBJ1-2; clone_size: -; v_call: TRBV5-1; d_call: TRBD1
cdr3_aa: CASSRDRAYGYTF; cdr3_nt: TGTGCCAGCAGCCGGGACAGGGCTTATGGCTACACCTTC; j_call: TRBJ1-2; clone_size: -; v_call: TRBV7-2; d_call: TRBD1
cdr3_aa: CASSPQGLNEQYF; cdr3_nt: TGTGCCAGCAGTCCACAGGGTTTAAACGAGCAGTACTTC; j_call: TRBJ2-7; clone_size: -; v_call: TRBV28; d_call: -
cdr3_aa: CASRAGGQGRQETQYF; cdr3_nt: TGTGCCAGCAGGGCCGGGGGGCAGGGGCGACAAGAGACCCAGTACTTC; j_call: TRBJ2-5; clone_size: -; v_call: TRBV2; d_call: -
cdr3_aa: CASHPSNSYEQYF; cdr3_nt: TGCGCCAGCCATCCGTCTAACTCCTACGAGCAGTACTTC; j_call: TRBJ2-7; clone_size: -; v_call: TRBV5-1; d_call: -
cdr3_aa: CASSLGYEQYF; cdr3_nt: TGTGCCAGCAGCCTAGGCTACGAGCAGTACTTC; j_call: TRBJ2-7; clone_size: few; v_call: TRBV2; d_call: -
cdr3_aa: CASSPPGLAVYNEQFF; cdr3_nt: TGTGCCAGCTCACCACCCGGACTAGCGGTCTACAATGAGCAGTTCTTC; j_call: TRBJ2-1; clone_size: -; v_call: TRBV18; d_call: TRBD2
cdr3_aa: CASSQDPATSGSRYNEQFF; cdr3_nt: TGTGCCAGCAGCCAAGATCCGGCAACTAGCGGGAGTCGTTACAATGAGCAGTTCTTC; j_call: TRBJ2-1; clone_size: -; v_call: TRBV4-2; d_call: TRBD2
cdr3_aa: CASSPRSADNEQFF; cdr3_nt: TGTGCCAGCTCACCAAGGTCGGCGGACAATGAGCAGTTCTTC; j_call: TRBJ2-1; clone_size: -; v_call: TRBV18; d_call: -
cdr3_aa: CASSLTHITGELFF; cdr3_nt: TGTGCCAGCAGCTTAACTCACATAACCGGGGAGCTGTTTTTT; j_call: TRBJ2-2; clone_size: -; v_call: TRBV7-3; d_call: -
cdr3_aa: CASAGYNEQFF; cdr3_nt: TGTGCCAGCGCGGGATACAATGAGCAGTTCTTC; j_call: TRBJ2-1; clone_size: -; v_call: TRBV28; d_call: -
cdr3_aa: CASRQEGTGNTEAFF; cdr3_nt: TGTGCCAGCAGACAAGAGGGAACGGGGAACACTGAAGCTTTCTTT; j_call: TRBJ1-1; clone_size: -; v_call: TRBV9; d_call: -
cdr3_aa: CASSVGTGRYEQYF; cdr3_nt: TGTGCCAGCAGCGTAGGGACAGGGCGCTACGAGCAGTACTTC; j_call: TRBJ2-7; clone_size: few; v_call: TRBV9; d_call: TRBD1
cdr3_aa: CASNYQGGPSYNEQFF; cdr3_nt: TGTGCCAGCAACTACCAAGGGGGTCCCTCCTACAATGAGCAGTTCTTC; j_call: TRBJ2-1; clone_size: -; v_call: TRBV7-9; d_call: -
cdr3_aa: CAGKRDRGEETQYF; cdr3_nt: TGTGCCGGGAAACGGGACAGGGGGGAGGAGACCCAGTACTTC; j_call: TRBJ2-5; clone_size: -; v_call: TRBV7-7; d_call: TRBD1
cdr3_aa: CASSSLGPRSKAFF; cdr3_nt: TGTGCCAGCAGTTCCTTGGGGCCGCGAAGTAAAGCTTTCTTT; j_call: TRBJ1-1; clone_size: -; v_call: TRBV28; d_call: -
cdr3_aa: CASSRQGDEKLFF; cdr3_nt: TGTGCCAGCAGTCGACAGGGTGATGAAAAACTGTTTTTT; j_call: TRBJ1-4; clone_size: -; v_call: TRBV2; d_call: TRBD1
cdr3_aa: CAIGSSPGSGNTIYF; cdr3_nt: TGTGCCATCGGGTCGAGCCCAGGGTCAGGAAACACCATATATTTT; j_call: TRBJ1-3; clone_size: few; v_call: TRBV10-3; d_call: -
cdr3_aa: CASRRDRDGGYGYTF; cdr3_nt: TGTGCCAGCAGACGGGACAGGGACGGGGGGTATGGCTACACCTTC; j_call: TRBJ1-2; clone_size: -; v_call: TRBV6-5; d_call: TRBD1
cdr3_aa: CASSFRPLVNEKLFF; cdr3_nt: TGTGCCAGCAGCTTTAGGCCTCTAGTTAATGAAAAACTGTTTTTT; j_call: TRBJ1-4; clone_size: -; v_call: TRBV5-6; d_call: -
cdr3_aa: CASRWAWTGEYEQYF; cdr3_nt: TGTGCCAGCAGGTGGGCCTGGACAGGGGAATACGAGCAGTACTTC; j_call: TRBJ2-7; clone_size: -; v_call: TRBV11-2; d_call: TRBD1
cdr3_aa: CASSRTSVLTGELFF; cdr3_nt: TGTGCCAGCAGCCGGACTAGCGTCCTCACCGGGGAGCTGTTTTTT; j_call: TRBJ2-2; clone_size: once; v_call: TRBV27; d_call: TRBD2